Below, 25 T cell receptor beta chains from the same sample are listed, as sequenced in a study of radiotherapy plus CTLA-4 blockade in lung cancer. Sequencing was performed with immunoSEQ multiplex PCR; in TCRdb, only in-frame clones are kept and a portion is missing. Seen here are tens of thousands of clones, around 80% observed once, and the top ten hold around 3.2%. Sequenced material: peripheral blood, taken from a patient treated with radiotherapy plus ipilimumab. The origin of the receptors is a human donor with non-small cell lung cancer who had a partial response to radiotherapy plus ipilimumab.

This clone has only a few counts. The CDR3 sequence: CASSTRDTSQAGGYTF. In DNA, the CDR3 is TGTGCCAGTAGTACCCGGGACACTTCCCAAGCCGGCGGCTACACCTTC. The V gene is TRBV19, the J gene TRBJ1-2; maybe TRBD1 (6 bases). The CDR3 is 16 amino acids. Trimming removed 4 bases at V and 8 bases at J, with 23 bases between. The germline CDR1 and CDR2 sequences are LNHDA and SQIVND (reference sequence).

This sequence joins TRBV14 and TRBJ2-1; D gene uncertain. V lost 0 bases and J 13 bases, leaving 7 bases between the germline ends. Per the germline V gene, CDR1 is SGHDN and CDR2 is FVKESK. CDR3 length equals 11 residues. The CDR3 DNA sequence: TGTGCCAGCAGCCAAGACTATGTTCAGTTCTTC. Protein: CASSQDYVQFF.

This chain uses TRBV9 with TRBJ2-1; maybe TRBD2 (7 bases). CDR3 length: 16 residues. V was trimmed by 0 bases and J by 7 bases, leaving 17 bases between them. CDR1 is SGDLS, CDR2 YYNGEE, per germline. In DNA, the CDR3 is TGTGCCAGCAGCGTAGTAAGTGGGGGGGCAGGAAATGAGCAGTTCTTC. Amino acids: CASSVVSGGAGNEQFF.

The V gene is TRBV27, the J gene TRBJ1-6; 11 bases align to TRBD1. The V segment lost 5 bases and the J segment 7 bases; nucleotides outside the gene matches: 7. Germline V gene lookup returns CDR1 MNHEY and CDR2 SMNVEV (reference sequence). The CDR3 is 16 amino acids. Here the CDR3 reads CASSPFGTGGNSPLHF. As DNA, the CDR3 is TGTGCCAGCAGTCCCTTTGGGACAGGGGGAAATTCACCCCTCCACTTT.

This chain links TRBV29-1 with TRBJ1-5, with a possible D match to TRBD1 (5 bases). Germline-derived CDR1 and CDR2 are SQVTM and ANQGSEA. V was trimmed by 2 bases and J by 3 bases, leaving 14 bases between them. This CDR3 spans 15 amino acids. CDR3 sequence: CSVEPPGGVNQPQHF. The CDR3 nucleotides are TGCAGCGTTGAACCCCCCGGGGGGGTCAATCAGCCCCAGCATTTT.

The CDR3 reads CASSIMAGGGTDTQYF. The CDR3 region has the DNA TGTGCCAGTAGTATAATGGCGGGGGGGGGCACAGATACGCAGTATTTT. This chain joins TRBV19 and TRBJ2-3, with TRBD2 matching over 9 bases. The V and J ends lost 2 bases and 1 base, in that order; junction bases with no gene match: 4. The CDR3 length is 16 residues. Germline V gene data show CDR1 as LNHDA and CDR2 as SQIVND (reference sequence).

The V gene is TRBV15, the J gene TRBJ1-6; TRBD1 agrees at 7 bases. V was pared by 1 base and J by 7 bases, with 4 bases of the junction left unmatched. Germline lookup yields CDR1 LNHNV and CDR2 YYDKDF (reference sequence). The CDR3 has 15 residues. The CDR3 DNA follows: TGTGCCACCAGCAGAGTGGGACAGAAGAATTCACCCCTCCACTTT. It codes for CATSRVGQKNSPLHF. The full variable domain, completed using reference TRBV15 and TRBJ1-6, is DAMVIQNPRYQVTQFGKPVTLSCSQTLNHNVMYWYQQKSSQAPKLLFHYYDKDFNNEADTPDNFQSRRPNTSFCFLDIRSPGLGDTAMYLCATSRVGQKNSPLHFGNGTRLTVT.

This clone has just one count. The CDR3: CASSSTPFTENYGYTF. The CDR3 region has the DNA TGTGCCAGCAGTTCTACCCCATTTACAGAGAACTATGGCTACACCTTC. The chain joins TRBV28 to TRBJ1-2; D call uncertain. CDR1 is MDHEN, CDR2 SYDVKM, per germline. Trimming took off 4 bases at V and 2 bases at J, with 17 bases between the two ends. This CDR3 is built from 16 residues.

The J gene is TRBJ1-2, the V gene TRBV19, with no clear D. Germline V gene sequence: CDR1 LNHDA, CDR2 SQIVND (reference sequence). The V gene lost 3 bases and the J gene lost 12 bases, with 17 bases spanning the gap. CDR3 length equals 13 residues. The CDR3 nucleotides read TGTGCCAGTAGTATGTACGAGGAAGAGCGCCACACCTTC. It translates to CASSMYEEERHTF.

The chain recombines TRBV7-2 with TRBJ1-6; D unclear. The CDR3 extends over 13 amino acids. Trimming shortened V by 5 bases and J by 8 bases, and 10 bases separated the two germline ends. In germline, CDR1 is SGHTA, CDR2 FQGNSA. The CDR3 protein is CASSPVLYSPLHF. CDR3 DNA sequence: TGTGCCAGCAGCCCGGTTCTTTATTCACCCCTCCACTTT.

The chain's CDR3 is CASSPSPLRTGGRNEQFF. The CDR3 coding sequence is TGTGCCAGCAGCCCCTCCCCCCTCCGGACAGGGGGCCGAAATGAGCAGTTCTTC. The chain is built from TRBV4-2 and TRBJ2-1; 11 bases agree with TRBD1. Germline V gives CDR1 LGHNA, CDR2 YNFKEQ. V lost 4 bases, J lost 7 bases, and 15 bases stayed unmatched. The CDR3 has 18 residues.

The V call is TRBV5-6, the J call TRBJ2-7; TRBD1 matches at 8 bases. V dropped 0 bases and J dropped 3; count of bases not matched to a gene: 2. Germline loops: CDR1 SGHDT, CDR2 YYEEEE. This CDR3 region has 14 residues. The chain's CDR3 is CASSLDDRGYEQYF. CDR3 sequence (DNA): TGTGCCAGCAGCTTGGATGACAGGGGCTACGAGCAGTACTTC.

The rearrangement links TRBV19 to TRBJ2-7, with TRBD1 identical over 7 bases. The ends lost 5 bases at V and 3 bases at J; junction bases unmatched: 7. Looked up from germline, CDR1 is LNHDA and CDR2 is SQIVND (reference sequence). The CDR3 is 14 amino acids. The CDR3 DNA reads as TGTGCCAGTAGTCCCCGGACAGGAATCTACGAGCAGTACTTC. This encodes CASSPRTGIYEQYF.

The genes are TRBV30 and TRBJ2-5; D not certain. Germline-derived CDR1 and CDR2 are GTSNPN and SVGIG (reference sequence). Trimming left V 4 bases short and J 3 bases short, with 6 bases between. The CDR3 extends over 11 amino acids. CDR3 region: CAWTFKETQYF. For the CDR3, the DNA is TGTGCCTGGACCTTTAAAGAGACCCAGTACTTC. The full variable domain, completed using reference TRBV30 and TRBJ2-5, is SQTIHQWPATLVQPVGSPLSLECTVEGTSNPNLYWYRQAAGRGLQLLFYSVGIGQISSEVPQNLSASRPQDRQFILSSKKLLLSDSGFYLCAWTFKETQYFGPGTRLLVL.

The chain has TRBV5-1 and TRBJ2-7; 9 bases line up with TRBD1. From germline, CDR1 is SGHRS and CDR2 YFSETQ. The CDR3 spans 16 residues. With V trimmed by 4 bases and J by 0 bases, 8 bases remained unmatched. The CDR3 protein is CASSPPGQGSSYEQYF. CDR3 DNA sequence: TGCGCCAGCAGCCCGCCCGGACAGGGGTCCTCCTACGAGCAGTACTTC. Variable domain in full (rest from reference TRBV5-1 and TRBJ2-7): KAGVTQTPRYLIKTRGQQVTLSCSPISGHRSVSWYQQTPGQGLQFLFEYFSETQRNKGNFPGRFSGRQFSNSRSEMNVSTLELGDSALYLCASSPPGQGSSYEQYFGPGTRLTVT.

Here the CDR3 reads CASSSLVTSYEQYF. Here the CDR3 DNA reads TGTGCCAGCAGCAGTCTAGTTACCTCCTACGAGCAGTACTTC. The chain uses TRBV7-9 and TRBJ2-7; D uncertain. Germline values: CDR1 SEHNR, CDR2 FQNEAQ (reference sequence). The CDR3 is 14 residues long. V was cut by 5 bases and J by 0 bases, with 11 bases left in between. The full variable domain, rest sourced from reference TRBV7-9 and TRBJ2-7, is DTGVSQNPRHKITKRGQNVTFRCDPISEHNRLYWYRQTLGQGPEFLTYFQNEAQLEKSRLLSDRFSAERPKGSFSTLEIQRTEQGDSAMYLCASSSLVTSYEQYFGPGTRLTVT.

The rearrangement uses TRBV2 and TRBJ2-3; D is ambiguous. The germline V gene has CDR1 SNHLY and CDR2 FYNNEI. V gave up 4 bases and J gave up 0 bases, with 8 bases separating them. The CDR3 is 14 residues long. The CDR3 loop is CASSGKTSTDTQYF. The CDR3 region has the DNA TGTGCCAGCAGTGGTAAAACTAGCACAGATACGCAGTATTTT.

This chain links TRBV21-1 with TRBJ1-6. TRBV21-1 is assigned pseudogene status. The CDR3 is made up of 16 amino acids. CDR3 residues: CASSKVRSSYNSPLHF. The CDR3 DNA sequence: TGTGCCAGCAGCAAAGTGCGGAGCTCCTATAATTCACCCCTCCACTTT.

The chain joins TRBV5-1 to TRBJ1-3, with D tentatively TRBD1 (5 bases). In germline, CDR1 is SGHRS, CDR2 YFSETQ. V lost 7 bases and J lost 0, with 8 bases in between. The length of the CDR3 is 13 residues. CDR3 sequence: CASGGSSGNTIYF. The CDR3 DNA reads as TGCGCCAGCGGGGGGAGCTCTGGAAACACCATATATTTT.

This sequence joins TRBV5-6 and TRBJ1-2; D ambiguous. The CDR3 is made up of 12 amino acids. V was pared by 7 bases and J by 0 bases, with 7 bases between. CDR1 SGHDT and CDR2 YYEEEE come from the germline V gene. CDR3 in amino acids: CASSDSNYGYTF. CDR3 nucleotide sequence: TGTGCCAGCTCCGACTCTAACTATGGCTACACCTTC. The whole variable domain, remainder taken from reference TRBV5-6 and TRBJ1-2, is DAGVTQSPTHLIKTRGQQVTLRCSPKSGHDTVSWYQQALGQGPQFIFQYYEEEERQRGNFPDRFSGHQFPNYSSELNVNALLLGDSALYLCASSDSNYGYTFGSGTRLTVV.

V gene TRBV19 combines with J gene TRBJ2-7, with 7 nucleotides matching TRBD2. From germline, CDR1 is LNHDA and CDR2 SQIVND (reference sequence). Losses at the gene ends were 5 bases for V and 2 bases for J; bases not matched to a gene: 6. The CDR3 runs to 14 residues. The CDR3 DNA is TGTGCCAGTAGTGTGGAGCGGGGACCCTACGAGCAGTACTTC. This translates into CASSVERGPYEQYF.

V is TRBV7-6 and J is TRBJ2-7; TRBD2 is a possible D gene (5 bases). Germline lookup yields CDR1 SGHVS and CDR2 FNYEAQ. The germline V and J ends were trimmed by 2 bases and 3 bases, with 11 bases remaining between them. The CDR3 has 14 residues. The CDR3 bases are TGTGCCAGCAGCTTAATGAATGAGGGCTACGAGCAGTACTTC. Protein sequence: CASSLMNEGYEQYF.

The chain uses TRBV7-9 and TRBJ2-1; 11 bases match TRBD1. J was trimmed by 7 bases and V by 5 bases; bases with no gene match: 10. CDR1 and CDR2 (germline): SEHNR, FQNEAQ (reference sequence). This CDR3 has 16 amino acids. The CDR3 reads CASSPLTGQGGNEQFF. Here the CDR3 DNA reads TGTGCCAGCAGCCCGCTAACGGGACAGGGGGGTAATGAGCAGTTCTTC.

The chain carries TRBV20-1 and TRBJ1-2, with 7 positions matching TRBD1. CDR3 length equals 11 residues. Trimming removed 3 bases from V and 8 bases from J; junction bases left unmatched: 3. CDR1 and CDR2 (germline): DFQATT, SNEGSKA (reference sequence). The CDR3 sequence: CSARQGVGYTF. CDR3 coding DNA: TGCAGTGCTAGGCAGGGGGTCGGCTACACCTTC.

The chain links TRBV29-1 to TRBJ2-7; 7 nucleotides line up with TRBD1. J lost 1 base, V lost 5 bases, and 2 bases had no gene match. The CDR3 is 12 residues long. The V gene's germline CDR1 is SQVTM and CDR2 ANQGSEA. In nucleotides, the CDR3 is TGCAGCGTTAACAGGGGTTCCTACGAGCAGTACTTC. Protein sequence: CSVNRGSYEQYF.